Presented here are 28 T cell receptor beta chains from one specimen sequenced in a study of cytomegalovirus exposure and HLA in healthy donors. Data came from immunoSEQ multiplex PCR; TCRdb stores just in-frame clones and leaves some out. Altogether about 110,000 clones are present, approximately 86% being singletons, with the ten largest covering 3% to 3.5%. The sample taken for sequencing was PBMCs. The receptors shown here come from a woman younger than 30 in good health and CMV-seronegative.

Many counts were recorded for this clone. This chain links TRBV19 with TRBJ1-2; weak D call: TRBD1 (6 bases). This CDR3 spans 15 amino acids. Germline V gene lookup returns CDR1 LNHDA and CDR2 SQIVND (reference sequence). Trimming pared 2 bases from V and 4 bases from J, leaving 14 bases between. The CDR3 region is CASSIPTDSVYGYTF. DNA of the CDR3: TGTGCCAGTAGTATACCCACGGACAGTGTCTATGGCTACACCTTC. Combining the CDR3 with reference TRBV19 and TRBJ1-2 gives the whole variable domain DGGITQSPKYLFRKEGQNVTLSCEQNLNHDAMYWYRQDPGQGLRLIYYSQIVNDFQKGDIAEGYSVSREKKESFPLTVTSAQKNPTAFYLCASSIPTDSVYGYTFGSGTRLTVV.

This chain uses TRBV12-1 with TRBJ1-6; the table's D gene call, TRBD1, was not cross checked with the DNA. TRBV12-1 is reported as a pseudogene. The CDR3 spans 18 residues. CDR3 in amino acids: CASSSDSPLTGGNSPLHF. CDR3 sequence (DNA): TGTGCCAGCAGCTCAGATTCCCCACTGACAGGGGGTAATTCACCCCTCCACTTT.

The chain has TRBV6-1 and TRBJ2-7; D possibly corresponds to TRBD2 (6 bases). This CDR3 contains 11 residues. Germline V gene data show CDR1 as MNHNS and CDR2 as SASEGT. V lost 8 bases and J lost 7, with 12 bases in between. The CDR3 DNA sequence: TGTGCCAGCGTAGCGGAGTTAGAGCAGTACTTC. Translating it yields CASVAELEQYF.

V gene TRBV5-1 combines with J gene TRBJ1-2; D remains unclear. CDR1 and CDR2 (germline): SGHRS, YFSETQ. This CDR3 spans 15 amino acids. V shed 0 bases and J shed 7 bases, with 16 bases lying between them. The CDR3: CASSLDVGRLGGYTF. For the CDR3, the DNA is TGCGCCAGCAGCTTGGATGTGGGGAGGCTCGGTGGCTACACCTTC.

This clone was counted between two and nine times. CDR3 region: CASSFASGYEQYF. CDR3 nucleotides: TGTGCCAGCAGCTTTGCTTCCGGTTACGAGCAGTACTTC. The rearrangement joins TRBV11-1 to TRBJ2-7; D not certain. V lost 3 bases to trimming and J lost 4 bases, with 10 bases between them. The CDR3 covers 13 residues. In germline, CDR1 is SGHAT, CDR2 FQDESV (reference sequence). The entire variable domain, with the rest obtained from reference TRBV11-1 and TRBJ2-7, is as follows: EAEVAQSPRYKITEKSQAVAFWCDPISGHATLYWYRQILGQGPELLVQFQDESVVDDSQLPKDRFSAERLKGVDSTLKIQPAELGDSAMYLCASSFASGYEQYFGPGTRLTVT.

The chain joins TRBV4-2 to TRBJ2-2; D is uncertain. Germline CDR1 and CDR2: LGHNA and YNFKEQ. The CDR3 contains 16 residues. V was cut by 4 bases and J by 3 bases, with 15 bases left in between. CDR3 coding DNA: TGTGCCAGCAGCCCCCTGTTGCTATATGACACCGGGGAGCTGTTTTTT. Residues: CASSPLLLYDTGELFF.

This chain connects TRBV12-5 to TRBJ2-2; D might be TRBD2 (6 bases). CDR1 is LGHNT and CDR2 is FRNRAP in the germline V gene. The CDR3 has 18 amino acids. Trimming stripped 0 bases from V and 4 bases from J, with 18 bases between. CDR3 amino acids: CASGLVQLEGTGTGELFF. The CDR3, as DNA: TGTGCTAGTGGTTTGGTACAGTTGGAGGGAACGGGCACCGGGGAGCTGTTTTTT.

V usage is TRBV4-2 and J usage is TRBJ2-5; the match to TRBD2 covers 13 bases. Germline CDR1 and CDR2: LGHNA and YNFKEQ. V was clipped by 4 bases and J by 5 bases; unmatched bases: 7. The CDR3 is 16 residues long. This chain's CDR3 is CASSRTSGGALETQYF. DNA for the CDR3: TGTGCCAGCAGCCGAACTAGCGGGGGGGCTCTCGAGACCCAGTACTTC.

The V gene is TRBV19, the J gene TRBJ1-5; D not certain. Germline lookup yields CDR1 LNHDA and CDR2 SQIVND (reference sequence). The CDR3 covers 14 residues. V lost 7 bases, J lost 3 bases, and 13 bases lay in between. CDR3 in DNA: TGTGCCAGTATTCTGACTGGTACCAATCAGCCCCAGCATTTT. Translated, it gives CASILTGTNQPQHF.

The V and J genes are TRBV6-5 and TRBJ2-7; tentative D call: TRBD2 (6 bases). The CDR3 loop spans 14 amino acids. The V end was cut by 7 bases, the J end by 3 bases, with 16 bases between. The germline gives CDR1 MNHEY, CDR2 SVGAGI. The CDR3 coding sequence is TGTGCCAGCAAGGAGGGCCAGGTTTACTACGAGCAGTACTTC. It specifies CASKEGQVYYEQYF.

This chain links TRBV6-5 with TRBJ1-2, with D unclear. The CDR3 has 13 residues. Looked up from germline, CDR1 is MNHEY and CDR2 is SVGAGI. Trimming shortened V by 2 bases and J by 1 base, and 5 bases separated the two germline ends. CDR3 in DNA: TGTGCCAGCAGTTACACAGATAACTATGGCTACACCTTC. This codes for CASSYTDNYGYTF.

V gene TRBV5-1 combines with J gene TRBJ2-2; 11 nucleotides line up with TRBD2. This CDR3 has 14 residues. J was trimmed by 6 bases and V by 3 bases; bases with no gene match: 1. Germline CDR1 and CDR2: SGHRS and YFSETQ. CDR3 loop: CASSWTSGSGELFF. The CDR3 nucleotides are TGCGCCAGCAGCTGGACTAGCGGGTCCGGGGAGCTGTTTTTT.

The rearrangement uses TRBV7-9 and TRBJ2-1; D is ambiguous. Germline CDR1 reads SEHNR; CDR2 reads FQNEAQ (reference sequence). The CDR3 is 16 residues long. With 5 bases removed from V and 1 base from J, the gap between germline ends came to 15 bases. This CDR3 is CASSPQPGSSYNEQFF. The DNA for the CDR3 is TGTGCCAGCAGCCCACAGCCTGGTTCTTCCTACAATGAGCAGTTCTTC.

In its sample, this clone was seen once. The chain recombines TRBV28 with TRBJ1-4, with TRBD1 matching 7 bases. The germline CDR1 and CDR2 sequences are MDHEN and SYDVKM. There are 14 residues in the CDR3. Losses at the gene ends were 4 bases for V and 5 bases for J; bases not matched to a gene: 4. The CDR3 loop is CASSSQGINEKLFF. CDR3 in DNA: TGTGCCAGCAGTTCACAGGGGATAAATGAAAAACTGTTTTTT. The entire variable domain, with the rest obtained from reference TRBV28 and TRBJ1-4, is as follows: DVKVTQSSRYLVKRTGEKVFLECVQDMDHENMFWYRQDPGLGLRLIYFSYDVKMKEKGDIPEGYSVSREKKERFSLILESASTNQTSMYLCASSSQGINEKLFFGSGTQLSVL.

The rearrangement links TRBV19 to TRBJ1-2; D unresolved. The CDR3 is 14 amino acids. Germline V gene data show CDR1 as LNHDA and CDR2 as SQIVND (reference sequence). Trimming took 1 base from V and 8 from J, leaving 14 bases between them. The CDR3 reads CASSIGSSWRGYTF. The CDR3 DNA is TGTGCCAGTAGTATAGGATCGAGTTGGCGGGGCTACACCTTC.

The rearrangement joins TRBV30 to TRBJ2-7; TRBD2 matches at 9 bases. This CDR3 spans 13 amino acids. The J segment lost 4 bases and the V segment lost 0 bases, leaving 1 base of the junction unmatched. The germline CDR1 and CDR2 sequences are GTSNPN and SVGIG (reference sequence). The CDR3 spells CAWSVAGGYEQYF. In DNA form, the CDR3 reads TGTGCCTGGAGTGTCGCGGGGGGGTACGAGCAGTACTTC.

J is TRBJ1-6 and V is TRBV2; D not resolved. Trimming took 6 bases from V and 5 from J, leaving 5 bases between them. Germline V gene sequence: CDR1 SNHLY, CDR2 FYNNEI. The CDR3 sequence is 12 residues long. The CDR3 region has the DNA TGTGCCAGCAGACTGAATAATTCACCCCTCCACTTT. Its protein product is CASRLNNSPLHF.

DNA of the CDR3: TGTGCCAGCAGCACGGGGGGGATTAATGAAAAACTGTTTTTT. This translates into CASSTGGINEKLFF. This chain connects TRBV5-4 to TRBJ1-4; D possibly corresponds to TRBD1 (5 bases). The CDR3 runs to 14 residues. V was cut by 4 bases and J by 4 bases, with 11 bases left in between. Per the germline V gene, CDR1 is SGHNT and CDR2 is YYREEE (reference sequence).

CDR3 sequence (DNA): TGTGCCATCATGGGGACAGGGTCCTACGAGCAGTACTTC. Protein sequence: CAIMGTGSYEQYF. The chain links TRBV10-3 to TRBJ2-7; 9 bases agree with TRBD1. Trimming took 7 bases from V and 1 from J; bases not matched to a gene: 2. The CDR3 runs to 13 residues. Germline V lookup: CDR1 ENHRY, CDR2 SYGVKD.

The rearrangement joins TRBV2 to TRBJ2-3, with TRBD2 identical over 11 bases. In germline, CDR1 is SNHLY, CDR2 FYNNEI. CDR3 length equals 15 residues. After removal of 5 bases from V and 3 bases from J, the junction contained 4 bases not matched to a gene. The CDR3 loop reads CASSRPSGGTDTQYF. In DNA, the CDR3 is TGTGCCAGCAGTCGTCCTAGCGGGGGGACAGATACGCAGTATTTT.

This chain uses TRBV5-8 with TRBJ1-1; possibly TRBD1 for D (5 bases). The V end was cut by 0 bases, the J end by 3 bases, with 9 bases between. The CDR3 contains 14 residues. Germline-derived CDR1 and CDR2 are SGHTS and YDEGEE. The CDR3 is CASSLERRDTEAFF. CDR3 bases: TGTGCCAGCAGCTTGGAACGCAGGGACACTGAAGCTTTCTTT.

The chain recombines TRBV27 with TRBJ2-2; 12 positions agree with TRBD2. In germline, CDR1 is MNHEY, CDR2 SMNVEV (reference sequence). Unmatched junction bases numbered 7, after V lost 2 bases and J lost 6 bases. This CDR3 has 17 amino acids. CDR3 in DNA: TGTGCCAGCAGTTTAACGATGTCTAGCGGGGGGGCCGGGGAGCTGTTTTTT. Translating it yields CASSLTMSSGGAGELFF.

This chain links TRBV2 with TRBJ1-5; a weak D match, TRBD1 (6 bases). The CDR3 runs to 15 residues. Trimming left V 6 bases short and J 0 bases short, with 12 bases between. Germline loops: CDR1 SNHLY, CDR2 FYNNEI. CDR3 protein: CASSLWTDSNQPQHF. The CDR3 DNA follows: TGTGCCAGCAGCCTATGGACAGATAGCAATCAGCCCCAGCATTTT.

The chain joins TRBV10-3 to TRBJ2-3; 12 positions agree with TRBD2. This CDR3 is built from 17 residues. V was clipped by 6 bases and J by 0 bases; unmatched bases: 7. The germline gives CDR1 ENHRY, CDR2 SYGVKD. As DNA, the CDR3 is TGTGCCATCAGGCTAGCGGGGGGGAACCGGAGCACAGATACGCAGTATTTT. It encodes CAIRLAGGNRSTDTQYF.

J is TRBJ1-5 and V is TRBV4-1; 9 nucleotides agree with TRBD1. This CDR3 region has 13 residues. Unmatched junction bases numbered 0, after V lost 4 bases and J lost 5 bases. From germline, CDR1 is MGHRA and CDR2 YSYEKL. The CDR3 loop reads CASSRDRDQPQHF. In nucleotides, the CDR3 is TGCGCCAGCAGCCGGGACAGGGATCAGCCCCAGCATTTT.

V usage is TRBV4-1 and J usage is TRBJ1-1; D possibly corresponds to TRBD1 (6 bases). The CDR3 loop spans 15 amino acids. V was shortened by 3 bases and J by 3 bases, with 14 bases between the two germline ends. The germline V gene has CDR1 MGHRA and CDR2 YSYEKL. Here the CDR3 DNA reads TGCGCCAGCAGCCATCCGGGACAAGGAGACACTGAAGCTTTCTTT. Encoded protein: CASSHPGQGDTEAFF.

The genes are TRBV11-2 and TRBJ1-1, with D possibly TRBD1 on 5 matching bases. Looked up from germline, CDR1 is SGHAT and CDR2 is FQNNGV. V was cut by 1 base and J by 5 bases, with 11 bases left in between. The CDR3 spans 14 residues. CDR3 DNA: TGTGCCAGCAGCTTAGGGGGCGGAGGGACTGAAGCTTTCTTT. Translating gives CASSLGGGGTEAFF.

This clone showed up just a few times. In DNA, the CDR3 is TGCGCCAGCAGCCGGGGACAGGGGGCGCGCGACGAGCAGTACTTC. It codes for CASSRGQGARDEQYF. The chain carries TRBV5-1 and TRBJ2-7; 12 nucleotides line up with TRBD1. CDR1 SGHRS and CDR2 YFSETQ come from the germline V gene. This CDR3 comprises 15 residues. V lost 4 bases and J lost 5; bases outside the gene matches: 7.